This TCR beta chain originates from a study of cytomegalovirus exposure and HLA in healthy donors. Researchers ran the PCR with 60 Vbeta and 13 Jbeta primers. Profiled with immunoSEQ multiplex PCR; TCRdb holds only in-frame clones, not every one. The sample carries roughly 100,000 clones, 60% to 85% recorded once. Each donor's status was that of a healthy bone marrow donor. Germline V gives CDR1 MNHEY, CDR2 SMNVEV (reference sequence). This CDR3 has 17 amino acids. V was pared by 1 base and J by 3 bases, with 12 bases of the junction left unmatched. Material: PBMCs. The receptor was isolated from a male donor in good health and CMV-seropositive. The genes are TRBV27 and TRBJ2-7; TRBD2 agrees at 7 bases. This chain's CDR3 is CASSLFGQAGSGYEQYF. The DNA of the CDR3 is TGTGCCAGCAGTTTATTTGGACAAGCGGGATCCGGCTACGAGCAGTACTTC.